These 29 T cell receptor beta chains originate from one sample sequenced in a study of blood T cell repertoires in COVID-19 (dated by TCRdb to about 2020). Receptor amplification or capture employed the immunoSEQ multiplex PCR assay. TCRdb's version of the immuneACCESS table is confined to in-frame rearrangements and falls short of the full clone set. An unresolved V gene accounts for under half of the shortfall where checked; the remainder is of unknown origin. For this sample there are 120,000 to 150,000 clones; about four fifths appear just once. Approximately 6.5% of the sample is in the top ten clones. Specimen: peripheral blood. Receptor source: a human donor in a cohort sampled during active COVID-19.

J is TRBJ2-7 and V is TRBV11-2, with 9 nucleotides matching TRBD1. Losses at the gene ends were 5 bases for V and 2 bases for J; bases not matched to a gene: 7. Germline CDR1 and CDR2: SGHAT and FQNNGV. CDR3 size: 15 residues. Here the CDR3 DNA reads TGTGCCAGCAGCCGACCGGGACAGGGAACCTACGAGCAGTACTTC. Encoded protein: CASSRPGQGTYEQYF.

This chain links TRBV20-1 with TRBJ2-3; 8 bases are shared with TRBD2. Germline lookup yields CDR1 DFQATT and CDR2 SNEGSKA (reference sequence). CDR3 length: 16 residues. V shed 3 bases and J 1 base; nucleotides not matched to a gene: 9. The CDR3 DNA follows: TGCAGTGCTAGTATTATAGCGGGGACCCGCACAGATACGCAGTATTTT. Amino acids: CSASIIAGTRTDTQYF.

The chain carries TRBV2 and TRBJ1-3; 7 bases align to TRBD1. Germline V gene lookup returns CDR1 SNHLY and CDR2 FYNNEI. The CDR3 is 15 amino acids. V gave up 7 bases and J gave up 0 bases; unmatched junction bases: 6. The CDR3 DNA reads as TGTGCCAGCACGGGACAGACACTCTCTGGAAACACCATATATTTT. Amino acids: CASTGQTLSGNTIYF. Drawing the rest from reference TRBV2 and TRBJ1-3, the complete variable domain is EPEVTQTPSHQVTQMGQEVILRCVPISNHLYFYWYRQILGQKVEFLVSFYNNEISEKSEIFDDQFSVERPDGSNFTLKIRSTKLEDSAMYFCASTGQTLSGNTIYFGEGSWLTVV.

A single count supports this clone. The chain employs TRBV19 and TRBJ2-2; 8 nucleotides agree with TRBD1. With V trimmed by 5 bases and J by 1 base, 6 bases remained unmatched. Germline V gene sequence: CDR1 LNHDA, CDR2 SQIVND (reference sequence). There are 16 residues in the CDR3. This CDR3 is CASSPPGTGNTGELFF. The DNA for the CDR3 is TGTGCCAGTAGTCCCCCCGGGACAGGGAACACCGGGGAGCTGTTTTTT.

V and J are TRBV25-1 and TRBJ2-7, with unresolved D. From germline, CDR1 is MGHDK and CDR2 SYGVNS. This CDR3 is 14 amino acids long. The V gene lost 1 base and the J gene lost 0 bases, with 7 bases spanning the gap. In DNA form, the CDR3 reads TGTGCCAGCAGTGAATTTGGCAGCTCCTACGAGCAGTACTTC. This sequence encodes CASSEFGSSYEQYF.

The chain carries TRBV19 and TRBJ2-7, with a tentative D call TRBD2 (5 bases). Trimming cost V 3 bases and J 6 bases, with 12 bases left between them. Germline V CDR1 and CDR2: LNHDA, SQIVND (reference sequence). The CDR3 loop spans 13 amino acids. The CDR3 DNA follows: TGTGCCAGTAGTATTACTAGTAGAGGCGAGCAGTACTTC. As protein: CASSITSRGEQYF. Filled out from reference TRBV19 and TRBJ2-7, the complete variable domain reads DGGITQSPKYLFRKEGQNVTLSCEQNLNHDAMYWYRQDPGQGLRLIYYSQIVNDFQKGDIAEGYSVSREKKESFPLTVTSAQKNPTAFYLCASSITSRGEQYFGPGTRLTVT.

This clone was seen once. The DNA of the CDR3 is TGTGCCAGCAGACGACAGGGTATGAACACTGAAGCTTTCTTT. Translation: CASRRQGMNTEAFF. V gene TRBV6-5 combines with J gene TRBJ1-1; 7 nucleotides line up with TRBD1. J lost 0 bases, V lost 6 bases, and 4 bases had no gene match. The germline V gene has CDR1 MNHEY and CDR2 SVGAGI. The CDR3 has 14 residues.

This chain connects TRBV28 to TRBJ2-7, with 9 bases aligning to TRBD2. V dropped 1 base and J dropped 6; count of bases not matched to a gene: 7. The CDR3 is 15 residues long. Per the germline V gene, CDR1 is MDHEN and CDR2 is SYDVKM. CDR3 sequence: CASSLSSGEFPEQYF. CDR3 bases: TGTGCCAGCAGTTTATCTAGCGGGGAATTTCCCGAGCAGTACTTC.

This clone has only a few counts. This chain connects TRBV7-2 to TRBJ1-3; D not resolved. Germline V gene lookup returns CDR1 SGHTA and CDR2 FQGNSA. CDR3 length: 14 residues. Trimming cost V 1 base and J 0 bases, with 4 bases left between them. The CDR3 DNA reads as TGTGCCAGCAGCTTAGGGCACTCTGGAAACACCATATATTTT. This translates into CASSLGHSGNTIYF.

The V and J genes are TRBV27 and TRBJ1-1; D is perhaps TRBD1 (6 bases). V lost 7 bases to trimming and J lost 2 bases, with 14 bases between them. Per germline, CDR1 MNHEY and CDR2 SMNVEV (reference sequence). The CDR3 extends over 14 amino acids. In DNA, the CDR3 is TGTGCCAGCAAAGGACAGAACATTAACACTGAAGCTTTCTTT. This translates into CASKGQNINTEAFF.

J is TRBJ1-1 and V is TRBV28; D not resolved. CDR3 length: 13 amino acids. Trimming left V 3 bases short and J 5 bases short, with 10 bases between. CDR1 is MDHEN and CDR2 is SYDVKM in the germline V gene. CDR3 in DNA: TGTGCCAGCAGTTTCCAAGGAGGGACTGAAGCTTTCTTT. Translated: CASSFQGGTEAFF.

In this sample, this clone turned up once. The chain uses TRBV19 and TRBJ1-5; D not resolved. Germline assignment: CDR1 LNHDA and CDR2 SQIVND (reference sequence). Deletions cut 4 bases from V and 9 bases from J, with 16 bases between. This CDR3 is 14 amino acids long. CDR3 sequence reads: CASSTSFAAGPQHF. The CDR3 DNA sequence: TGTGCCAGTAGTACGTCGTTTGCGGCGGGGCCCCAGCATTTT.

The chain links TRBV12-3 or TRBV12-4 to TRBJ1-2; D uncertain. Deletions cut 3 bases from V and 8 bases from J, with 10 bases between. This CDR3 comprises 12 residues. The CDR3 nucleotides read TGTGCCAGCAGTTTCCAACGAGCAGGCTACACCTTC. As protein: CASSFQRAGYTF.

The rearrangement joins TRBV3-1 (or the pseudogene TRBV3-2) to TRBJ2-1; 10 nucleotides align to TRBD2. The CDR3 is 16 amino acids. Per germline, CDR1 LGHDT and CDR2 YNNKEL (reference sequence). Germline trimming cut 1 base from V and 6 bases from J; bases unmatched to any gene: 6. CDR3 amino acids: CASSQGAGGWSNEQFF. DNA of the CDR3: TGTGCCAGCAGCCAAGGAGCGGGGGGGTGGTCCAATGAGCAGTTCTTC.

The J gene is TRBJ2-3, the V gene TRBV29-1, with TRBD2 matching 10 bases. This CDR3 is built from 16 residues. In germline, CDR1 is SQVTM, CDR2 ANQGSEA. After removal of 6 bases from V and 2 bases from J, the junction contained 11 bases not matched to a gene. The CDR3 DNA follows: TGCAGCGTCGCCTCTTCCCTAGCGGGGGACACAGATACGCAGTATTTT. Its protein product is CSVASSLAGDTDTQYF.

The chain has TRBV4-1 and TRBJ1-3; D remains unclear. V lost 5 bases to trimming and J lost 0 bases, with 17 bases between them. The germline gives CDR1 MGHRA, CDR2 YSYEKL. The CDR3 runs to 17 residues. The CDR3 sequence: CASSFNWAFSSGNTIYF. The CDR3 DNA reads as TGCGCCAGCAGCTTTAATTGGGCCTTTTCCTCTGGAAACACCATATATTTT.

V gene TRBV7-8 combines with J gene TRBJ2-2; 7 bases map to TRBD2. Trimming took 6 bases from V and 0 from J; bases not matched to a gene: 7. Per germline, CDR1 SGHVS and CDR2 FQNEAQ. The CDR3 covers 16 residues. The CDR3 loop is CASSLSSGANTGELFF. The CDR3 DNA reads as TGTGCCAGCAGTCTTTCAAGCGGGGCGAACACCGGGGAGCTGTTTTTT.

The CDR3 DNA reads TGTGCCAGCAGCCCATCTATGGGGGCGAAAGGAGAAAAACTGTTTTTT. It translates to CASSPSMGAKGEKLFF. This chain connects TRBV11-1 to TRBJ1-4, with a weak D call TRBD1 (6 bases). The germline V gene has CDR1 SGHAT and CDR2 FQDESV (reference sequence). Trimming left V 5 bases short and J 8 bases short, with 21 bases between. The CDR3 extends over 16 amino acids.

The gene calls are TRBV29-1 and TRBJ1-1, with 10 bases that match TRBD1. The CDR3 runs to 15 residues. The V gene's germline CDR1 is SQVTM and CDR2 ANQGSEA. The V and J ends lost 2 bases and 5 bases, in that order; junction bases with no gene match: 8. The CDR3 nucleotides are TGCAGCGTTGAAAACCGGGACAGGGGTATAACTGAAGCTTTCTTT. Translation gives CSVENRDRGITEAFF.

This rearrangement joins TRBV9 to TRBJ2-2; 9 bases are a match to TRBD1. Germline V gene lookup returns CDR1 SGDLS and CDR2 YYNGEE. CDR3 length equals 13 residues. V lost 5 bases and J lost 9; bases outside the gene matches: 5. This chain's CDR3 is CASSEQGARELFF. CDR3 sequence (DNA): TGTGCCAGCAGTGAACAGGGGGCAAGGGAGCTGTTTTTT.

The V and J genes are TRBV6-5 and TRBJ2-5, with 11 bases identical to TRBD1. The length of the CDR3 is 16 residues. Germline CDR1 is MNHEY and CDR2 is SVGAGI. Trimming removed 0 bases from V and 4 bases from J; junction bases left unmatched: 4. The CDR3 region is CASSYSGQGVGETQYF. CDR3 nucleotide sequence: TGTGCCAGCAGTTACTCGGGACAGGGGGTTGGAGAGACCCAGTACTTC.

The rearrangement joins TRBV6-2 or TRBV6-3 to TRBJ1-5; no reliable D call. V lost 2 bases to trimming and J lost 4 bases, with 12 bases between them. The CDR3 has 15 amino acids. Germline loops: CDR1 MNHEY, CDR2 SVGEGT. The CDR3 DNA is TGTGCCAGCAGTTACACCACAGAGAGTAATCAGCCCCAGCATTTT. Protein product: CASSYTTESNQPQHF.

V gene TRBV4-1 combines with J gene TRBJ2-3; 9 bases line up with TRBD2. V trimming: 2 bases; J trimming: 2 bases; junction bases outside the gene matches: 8. Looked up from germline, CDR1 is MGHRA and CDR2 is YSYEKL. The CDR3 is 17 amino acids. The CDR3 is CASSQRAGGGATDTQYF. CDR3 sequence (DNA): TGCGCCAGCAGCCAAAGGGCTGGCGGGGGGGCCACAGATACGCAGTATTTT.

The V call is TRBV29-1, the J call TRBJ2-5; TRBD1 matches at 8 bases. Germline V gene data show CDR1 as SQVTM and CDR2 as ANQGSEA. V dropped 5 bases and J dropped 3; count of bases not matched to a gene: 5. CDR3 length equals 13 residues. The CDR3, as DNA: TGCAGCGTTCCGGGACAGGCGAAAGAGACCCAGTACTTC. Translating it yields CSVPGQAKETQYF.

A single count supports this clone. CDR3 sequence reads: CASSPTYRDRGNYEQYF. CDR3 bases: TGTGCCAGCAGCCCTACCTACCGGGACAGGGGCAACTACGAGCAGTACTTC. The chain uses TRBV7-9 and TRBJ2-7; 10 bases match TRBD1. The CDR3 extends over 17 amino acids. J was trimmed by 3 bases and V by 5 bases; bases with no gene match: 13. Germline V gene lookup returns CDR1 SEHNR and CDR2 FQNEAQ (reference sequence).

The rearrangement links TRBV5-6 to TRBJ1-1, with D possibly being TRBD1 (5 bases). Trimming removed 4 bases from V and 0 bases from J, with 7 bases in between. Per the germline V gene, CDR1 is SGHDT and CDR2 is YYEEEE. This CDR3 has 13 amino acids. In nucleotides, the CDR3 is TGTGCCAGCAGCACGACAGTGAACACTGAAGCTTTCTTT. This translates into CASSTTVNTEAFF.

This chain connects TRBV2 to TRBJ1-6, with TRBD1 identical over 8 bases. In germline, CDR1 is SNHLY, CDR2 FYNNEI. The CDR3 runs to 14 residues. The V segment lost 6 bases and the J segment 7 bases; nucleotides outside the gene matches: 5. The CDR3 DNA reads TGTGCCAGCAGGGACAGGGACACCAATTCACCCCTCCACTTT. Protein product: CASRDRDTNSPLHF. The variable domain in full, with the rest retrieved from reference TRBV2 and TRBJ1-6, is EPEVTQTPSHQVTQMGQEVILRCVPISNHLYFYWYRQILGQKVEFLVSFYNNEISEKSEIFDDQFSVERPDGSNFTLKIRSTKLEDSAMYFCASRDRDTNSPLHFGNGTRLTVT.

The chain carries TRBV4-2 and TRBJ2-5, with 7 bases that match TRBD1. The CDR3 is made up of 14 amino acids. V lost 1 base and J lost 3; bases outside the gene matches: 2. CDR1 and CDR2 (germline): LGHNA, YNFKEQ. The CDR3 sequence: CASSQVQGEETQYF. The CDR3 nucleotides read TGTGCCAGCAGCCAAGTTCAGGGGGAAGAGACCCAGTACTTC.

The rearrangement links TRBV18 to TRBJ2-3, with D possibly being TRBD1 (6 bases). V was clipped by 3 bases and J by 5 bases, with 12 bases between them. CDR1 is KGHSH and CDR2 is LQKENI in the germline V gene. The CDR3 spans 14 residues. This chain's CDR3 is CASSPRTGKDTQYF. The CDR3 DNA is TGTGCCAGCTCACCTCGAACAGGGAAAGATACGCAGTATTTT.